The present T cell receptor (beta chain) was sequenced within a study of blood T cell repertoires in COVID-19. Study-level information: From the United States, Italy and Spain came samples of acute and convalescent COVID-19. PBMCs, B-cell-depleted T cells, or T cells provided the cDNA or gDNA that made up the material.

Original processing notes: Counts of nucleated cells, estimated from reference gene primer amplification, were obtained. The method was immunoSEQ multiplex PCR; TCRdb's version includes in-frame clones alone and lacks a portion of them. V, J and clone size derive from that table, while D and trimming were established from the DNA sequence. The top ten clones hold 18% of a sample with about 130,000 clones, around nine tenths of them seen once. V was shortened by 5 bases and J by 10 bases, with 23 bases between the two germline ends. The CDR3 spans 16 residues. Germline loops: CDR1 SGHTA, CDR2 FQGNSA. The rearrangement uses TRBV7-2 and TRBJ2-2, with a tentative D call TRBD2 (6 bases). Material for sequencing was peripheral blood. This TCR came from a man between 45 and 60 years old with active or convalescent COVID-19. The CDR3 sequence is CASSLIPGLSGTELFF. CDR3 DNA sequence: TGTGCCAGCAGCCTAATACCGGGACTCTCTGGAACGGAGCTGTTTTTT.